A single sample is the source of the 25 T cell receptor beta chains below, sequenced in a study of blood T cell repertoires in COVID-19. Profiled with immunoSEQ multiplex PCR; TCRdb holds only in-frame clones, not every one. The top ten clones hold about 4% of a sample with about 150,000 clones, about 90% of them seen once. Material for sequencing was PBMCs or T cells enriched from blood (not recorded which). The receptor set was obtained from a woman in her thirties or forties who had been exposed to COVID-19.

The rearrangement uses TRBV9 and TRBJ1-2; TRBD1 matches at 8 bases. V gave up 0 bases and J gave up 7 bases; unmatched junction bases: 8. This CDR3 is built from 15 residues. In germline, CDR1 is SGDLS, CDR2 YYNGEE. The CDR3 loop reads CASSVAAGGDRGYTF. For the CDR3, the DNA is TGTGCCAGCAGCGTAGCCGCAGGGGGCGATCGTGGCTACACCTTC.

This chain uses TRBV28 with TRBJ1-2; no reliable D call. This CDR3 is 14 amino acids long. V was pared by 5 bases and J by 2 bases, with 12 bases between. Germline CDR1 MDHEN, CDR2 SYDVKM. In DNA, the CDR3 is TGTGCCAGCAGTCCGCTATCATCGAACTATGGCTACACCTTC. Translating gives CASSPLSSNYGYTF.

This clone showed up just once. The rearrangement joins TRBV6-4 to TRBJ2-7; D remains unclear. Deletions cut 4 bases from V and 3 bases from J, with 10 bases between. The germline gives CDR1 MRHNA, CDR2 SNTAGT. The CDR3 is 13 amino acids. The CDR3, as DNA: TGTGCCAGCAGTGTTAACCACGGCTACGAGCAGTACTTC. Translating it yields CASSVNHGYEQYF.

The DNA for the CDR3 is TGTGCCAGCAGTGAATTTGGCGGGACGAGGAATGAAAAACTGTTTTTT. Encoded protein: CASSEFGGTRNEKLFF. J is TRBJ1-4 and V is TRBV25-1; a possible D gene is TRBD1 (5 bases). V lost 1 base and J 5 bases, leaving 14 bases between the germline ends. CDR1 and CDR2 from the germline V gene are MGHDK and SYGVNS. CDR3 length: 16 amino acids. Filled out from reference TRBV25-1 and TRBJ1-4, the complete variable domain reads EADIYQTPRYLVIGTGKKITLECSQTMGHDKMYWYQQDPGMELHLIHYSYGVNSTEKGDLSSESTVSRIRTEHFPLTLESARPSHTSQYLCASSEFGGTRNEKLFFGSGTQLSVL.

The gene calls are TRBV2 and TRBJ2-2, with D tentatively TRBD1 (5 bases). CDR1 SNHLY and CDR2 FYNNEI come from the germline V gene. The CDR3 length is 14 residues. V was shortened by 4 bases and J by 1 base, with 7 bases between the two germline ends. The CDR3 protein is CASSAQGNTGELFF. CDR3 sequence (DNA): TGTGCCAGCAGTGCCCAGGGGAACACCGGGGAGCTGTTTTTT.

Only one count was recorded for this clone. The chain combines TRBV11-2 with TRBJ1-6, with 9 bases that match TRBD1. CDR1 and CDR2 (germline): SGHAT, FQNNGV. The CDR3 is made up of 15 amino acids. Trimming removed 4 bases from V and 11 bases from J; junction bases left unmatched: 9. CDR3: CASSSRTGEGAPLHF. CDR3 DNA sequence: TGTGCCAGCAGCTCGAGGACAGGGGAAGGGGCACCCCTCCACTTT.

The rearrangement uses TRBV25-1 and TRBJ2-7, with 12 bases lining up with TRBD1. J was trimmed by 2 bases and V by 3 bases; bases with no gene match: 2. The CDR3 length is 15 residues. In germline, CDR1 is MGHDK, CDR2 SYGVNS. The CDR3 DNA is TGTGCCAGCAGTGACGGGACAGGGGGCCCCTACGAGCAGTACTTC. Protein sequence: CASSDGTGGPYEQYF.

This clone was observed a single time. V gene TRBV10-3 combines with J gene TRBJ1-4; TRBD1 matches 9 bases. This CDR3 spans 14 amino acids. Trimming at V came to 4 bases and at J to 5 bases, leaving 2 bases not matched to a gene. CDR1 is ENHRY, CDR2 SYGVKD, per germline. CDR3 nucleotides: TGTGCCATCAGTGGTGGGACAGGGAATGAAAAACTGTTTTTT. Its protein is CAISGGTGNEKLFF.

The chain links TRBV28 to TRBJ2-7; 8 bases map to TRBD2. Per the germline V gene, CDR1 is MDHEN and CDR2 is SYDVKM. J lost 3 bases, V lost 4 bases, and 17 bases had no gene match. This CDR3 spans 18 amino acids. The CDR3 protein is CASSSPWSPSAGDYEQYF. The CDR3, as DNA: TGTGCCAGCAGTTCCCCGTGGTCCCCCTCAGCGGGAGACTACGAGCAGTACTTC.

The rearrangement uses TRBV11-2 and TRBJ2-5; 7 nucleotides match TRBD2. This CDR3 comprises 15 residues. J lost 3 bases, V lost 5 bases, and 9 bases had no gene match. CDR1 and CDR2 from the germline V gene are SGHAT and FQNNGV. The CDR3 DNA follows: TGTGCCAGCAGCCGAGAACTCGGACTAGAAGAGACCCAGTACTTC. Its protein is CASSRELGLEETQYF.

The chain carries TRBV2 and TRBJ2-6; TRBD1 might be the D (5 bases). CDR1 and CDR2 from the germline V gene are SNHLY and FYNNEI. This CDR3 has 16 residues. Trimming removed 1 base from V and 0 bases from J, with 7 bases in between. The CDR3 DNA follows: TGTGCCAGCAGTGAAGACAGGCACTCTGGGGCCAACGTCCTGACTTTC. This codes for CASSEDRHSGANVLTF.

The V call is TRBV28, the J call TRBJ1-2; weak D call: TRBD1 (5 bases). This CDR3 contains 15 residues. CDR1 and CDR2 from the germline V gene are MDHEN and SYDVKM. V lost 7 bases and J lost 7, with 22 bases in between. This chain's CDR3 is CASKPLRAAGSGYTF. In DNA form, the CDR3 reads TGTGCCAGCAAGCCCCTCAGGGCGGCGGGGTCTGGCTACACCTTC.

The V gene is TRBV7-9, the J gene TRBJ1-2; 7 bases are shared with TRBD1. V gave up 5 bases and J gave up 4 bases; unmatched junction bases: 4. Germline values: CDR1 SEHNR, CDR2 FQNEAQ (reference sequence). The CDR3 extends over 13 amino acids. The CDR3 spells CASSEQGFYGYTF. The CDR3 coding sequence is TGTGCCAGCAGCGAACAGGGGTTCTATGGCTACACCTTC.

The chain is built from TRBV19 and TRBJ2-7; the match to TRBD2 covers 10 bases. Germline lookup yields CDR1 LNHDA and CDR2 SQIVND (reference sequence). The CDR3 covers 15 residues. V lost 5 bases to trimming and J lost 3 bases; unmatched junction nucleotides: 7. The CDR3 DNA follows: TGTGCCAGTAGTGATGGACTAGCGGAAGGCTACGAGCAGTACTTC. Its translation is CASSDGLAEGYEQYF.

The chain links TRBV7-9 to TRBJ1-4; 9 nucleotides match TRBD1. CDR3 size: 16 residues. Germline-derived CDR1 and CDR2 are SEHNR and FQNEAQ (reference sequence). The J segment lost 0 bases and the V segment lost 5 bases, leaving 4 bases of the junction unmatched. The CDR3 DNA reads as TGTGCCAGCAGCCCGGGACAGGGTGCAACTAATGAAAAACTGTTTTTT. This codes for CASSPGQGATNEKLFF.

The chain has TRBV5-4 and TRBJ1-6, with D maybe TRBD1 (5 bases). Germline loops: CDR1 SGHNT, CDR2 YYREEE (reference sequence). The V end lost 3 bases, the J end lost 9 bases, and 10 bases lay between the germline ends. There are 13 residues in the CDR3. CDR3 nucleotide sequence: TGTGCCAGCAGCTCGGATCAGGGTTCACCCCTCCACTTT. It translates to CASSSDQGSPLHF.

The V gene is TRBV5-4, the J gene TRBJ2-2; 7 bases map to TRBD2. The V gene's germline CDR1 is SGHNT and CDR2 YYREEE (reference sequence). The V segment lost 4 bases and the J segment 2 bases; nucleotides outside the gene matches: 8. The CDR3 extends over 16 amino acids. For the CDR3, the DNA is TGTGCCAGCAGCAGCCCTAGCGGAGGAAACACCGGGGAGCTGTTTTTT. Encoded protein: CASSSPSGGNTGELFF.

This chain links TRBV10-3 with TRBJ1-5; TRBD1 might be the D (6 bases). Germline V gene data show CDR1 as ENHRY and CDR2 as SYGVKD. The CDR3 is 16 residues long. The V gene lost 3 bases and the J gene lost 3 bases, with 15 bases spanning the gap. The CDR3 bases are TGTGCCATCAGTGACCGGGACCCAGGGGACAATCAGCCCCAGCATTTT. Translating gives CAISDRDPGDNQPQHF.

The CDR3 here is CASSGMDISGNTIYF. The CDR3 nucleotides are TGTGCCAGCAGCGGGATGGACATCTCTGGAAACACCATATATTTT. The chain is built from TRBV9 and TRBJ1-3; possible D gene TRBD1, 5 bases. This CDR3 contains 15 residues. V was cut by 3 bases and J by 0 bases, with 10 bases left in between. Germline loops: CDR1 SGDLS, CDR2 YYNGEE. Filled out from reference TRBV9 and TRBJ1-3, the complete variable domain reads DSGVTQTPKHLITATGQRVTLRCSPRSGDLSVYWYQQSLDQGLQFLIQYYNGEERAKGNILERFSAQQFPDLHSELNLSSLELGDSALYFCASSGMDISGNTIYFGEGSWLTVV.

In nucleotides, the CDR3 is TGTGCCACCAGCAGAGCTAGCGGGGGTAGCACAGATACGCAGTATTTT. This sequence encodes CATSRASGGSTDTQYF. The rearrangement uses TRBV15 and TRBJ2-3, with 10 bases lining up with TRBD2. V shed 1 base and J 0 bases; nucleotides not matched to a gene: 1. Germline V gene lookup returns CDR1 LNHNV and CDR2 YYDKDF (reference sequence). CDR3 size: 16 residues.

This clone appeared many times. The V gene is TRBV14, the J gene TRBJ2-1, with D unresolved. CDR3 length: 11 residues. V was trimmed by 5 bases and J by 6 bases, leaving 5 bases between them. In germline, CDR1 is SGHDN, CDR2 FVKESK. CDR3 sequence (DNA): TGTGCCAGCAGCGTGCGCAATGAGCAGTTCTTC. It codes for CASSVRNEQFF.

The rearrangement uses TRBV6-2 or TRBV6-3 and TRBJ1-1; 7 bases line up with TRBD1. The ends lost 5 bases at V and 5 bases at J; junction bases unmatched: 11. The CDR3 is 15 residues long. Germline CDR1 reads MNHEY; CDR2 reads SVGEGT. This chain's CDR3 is CASSARQGFGTEAFF. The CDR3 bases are TGTGCCAGCAGTGCCCGACAGGGCTTCGGAACTGAAGCTTTCTTT.

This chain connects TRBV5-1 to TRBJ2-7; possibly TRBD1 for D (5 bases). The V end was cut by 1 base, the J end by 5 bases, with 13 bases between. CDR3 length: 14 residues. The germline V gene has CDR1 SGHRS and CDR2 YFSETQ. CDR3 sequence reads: CASSLFGQGNEQYF. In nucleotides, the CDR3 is TGCGCCAGCAGCTTGTTTGGTCAGGGCAACGAGCAGTACTTC.

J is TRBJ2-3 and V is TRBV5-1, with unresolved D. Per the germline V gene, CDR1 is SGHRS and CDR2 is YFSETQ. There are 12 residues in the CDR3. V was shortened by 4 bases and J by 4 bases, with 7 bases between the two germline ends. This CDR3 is CASSVSSDTQYF. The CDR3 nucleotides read TGCGCCAGCAGCGTCAGTTCAGATACGCAGTATTTT. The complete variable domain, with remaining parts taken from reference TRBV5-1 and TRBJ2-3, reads KAGVTQTPRYLIKTRGQQVTLSCSPISGHRSVSWYQQTPGQGLQFLFEYFSETQRNKGNFPGRFSGRQFSNSRSEMNVSTLELGDSALYLCASSVSSDTQYFGPGTRLTVL.

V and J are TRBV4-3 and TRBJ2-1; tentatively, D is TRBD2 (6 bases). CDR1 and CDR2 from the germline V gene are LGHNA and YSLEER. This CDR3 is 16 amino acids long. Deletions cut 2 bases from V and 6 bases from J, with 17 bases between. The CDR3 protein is CASSQQYSGTPNEQFF. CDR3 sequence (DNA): TGCGCCAGCAGCCAACAGTATAGCGGAACCCCCAATGAGCAGTTCTTC.